One sample yielded the 19 T cell receptor beta chains listed below, sequenced in a study of T cell clonotyping in hematopoietic cell transplantation (dated by TCRdb to the early 2020s). Library prep was done by the immunoSEQ multiplex PCR assay. Here the immuneACCESS table is served through TCRdb, limited to in-frame sequences with V and J called. Missing clones are a known gap in these copies; in checked studies unresolved V genes cover under half, and the rest lacks a known reason. This sample is represented by roughly 24,000 clones; roughly 82% of them were singletons. In total, the top ten clones hold 24% of the sample. According to the study, the label for this sample's time point signals: recipient sample about 28 days before transplant, after cytoreduction. This material consisted of peripheral blood mononuclear cells, taken before stem cell transplant. These receptors were obtained from a woman aged 55-69 years with acute myeloid leukemia. Some clones in this sample may be carry-over from other donors' samples.

The V call is TRBV6-5, the J call TRBJ1-5, with a tentative D call TRBD1 (5 bases). Trimming stripped 7 bases from V and 3 bases from J, with 13 bases between. Germline V CDR1 and CDR2: MNHEY, SVGAGI. CDR3 size: 14 residues. In nucleotides, the CDR3 is TGTGCCAGCATCTTTGGGGGTCCCAATCAGCCCCAGCATTTT. Translated: CASIFGGPNQPQHF.

The chain joins TRBV4-3 to TRBJ2-7; possibly TRBD1 for D (5 bases). Per the germline V gene, CDR1 is LGHNA and CDR2 is YSLEER. Between the trimmed V and J ends, which lost 1 base and 1 base, there was a span of 8 bases. The CDR3 length is 14 residues. In nucleotides, the CDR3 is TGCGCCAGCAGCCAAGGCAGGGATTCCTACGAGCAGTACTTC. This encodes CASSQGRDSYEQYF.

The V gene is TRBV5-1, the J gene TRBJ2-2; perhaps TRBD2 as D (6 bases). V was clipped by 7 bases and J by 0 bases, with 22 bases between them. The CDR3 has 18 amino acids. CDR1 and CDR2 from the germline V gene are SGHRS and YFSETQ. CDR3 DNA sequence: TGCGCCAGCCAAAGAGCCCCGCCGGGGGTCACGAACACCGGGGAGCTGTTTTTT. It encodes CASQRAPPGVTNTGELFF.

The CDR3 here is CASSLNYGALTPNTF. In DNA, the CDR3 is TGTGCCAGCAGTTTAAATTATGGGGCCCTAACGCCAAACACCTTC. V and J are TRBV7-9 and TRBJ1-2; tentative D call: TRBD1 (5 bases). Per the germline V gene, CDR1 is SEHNR and CDR2 is FQNEAQ (reference sequence). V was cut by 6 bases and J by 12 bases, with 26 bases left in between. The CDR3 runs to 15 residues.

The chain couples TRBV28 to TRBJ1-5, with a possible D match to TRBD1 (6 bases). The CDR3 runs 14 residues. Germline CDR1 and CDR2: MDHEN and SYDVKM. The ends were cut back, 8 bases at V and 4 bases at J, with 15 bases in the middle. Here the CDR3 reads CASAKLGGNQPQHF. CDR3 DNA sequence: TGTGCCAGCGCGAAGCTAGGGGGGAATCAGCCCCAGCATTTT.

The V call is TRBV2, the J call TRBJ2-4; the match to TRBD2 covers 7 bases. The germline gives CDR1 SNHLY, CDR2 FYNNEI. The CDR3 length is 16 residues. J lost 0 bases, V lost 8 bases, and 10 bases had no gene match. The DNA of the CDR3 is TGTGCCAGCGATCCCCTAGCGGACGTAGCCAAAAACATTCAGTACTTC. This gives the protein CASDPLADVAKNIQYF.

In its sample, this clone is medium-sized (0.01 to 0.1%). The V and J genes are TRBV5-4 and TRBJ1-2, with TRBD1 as a possible D gene (6 bases). Looked up from germline, CDR1 is SGHNT and CDR2 is YYREEE (reference sequence). V gave up 6 bases and J gave up 2 bases, with 11 bases separating them. The CDR3 spans 13 residues. The CDR3 region has the DNA TGTGCCAGCAACACCAGGGGAAACTATGGCTACACCTTC. It encodes CASNTRGNYGYTF.

The chain links TRBV5-1 to TRBJ2-2; 8 positions match TRBD2. The CDR3 is made up of 16 amino acids. CDR1 SGHRS and CDR2 YFSETQ come from the germline V gene. The J segment lost 0 bases and the V segment lost 0 bases, leaving 1 base of the junction unmatched. CDR3 in amino acids: CASSLAGGANTGELFF. The DNA for the CDR3 is TGCGCCAGCAGCTTGGCCGGGGGGGCGAACACCGGGGAGCTGTTTTTT.

V usage is TRBV7-3 and J usage is TRBJ2-3; 7 bases align to TRBD1. Germline assignment: CDR1 SGHTA and CDR2 FQGTGA. CDR3 length: 14 residues. J was trimmed by 4 bases and V by 1 base; bases with no gene match: 2. CDR3 in amino acids: CASSLNQGADTQYF. CDR3 coding DNA: TGTGCCAGCAGCTTAAATCAGGGGGCAGATACGCAGTATTTT. The full variable domain, with the rest looked up from reference TRBV7-3 and TRBJ2-3, is GAGVSQTPSNKVTEKGKYVELRCDPISGHTALYWYRQSLGQGPEFLIYFQGTGAADDSGLPNDRFFAVRPEGSVSTLKIQRTERGDSAVYLCASSLNQGADTQYFGPGTRLTVL.

The V and J genes are TRBV5-1 and TRBJ1-4; D is unclear. Trimming shortened V by 0 bases and J by 3 bases, and 9 bases separated the two germline ends. The germline V gene has CDR1 SGHRS and CDR2 YFSETQ. The CDR3 is 15 amino acids. The CDR3 nucleotides read TGCGCCAGCAGCTTGGCCGGTAGATCTAATGAAAAACTGTTTTTT. As protein: CASSLAGRSNEKLFF. Variable domain in full (rest from reference TRBV5-1 and TRBJ1-4): KAGVTQTPRYLIKTRGQQVTLSCSPISGHRSVSWYQQTPGQGLQFLFEYFSETQRNKGNFPGRFSGRQFSNSRSEMNVSTLELGDSALYLCASSLAGRSNEKLFFGSGTQLSVL.

This chain connects TRBV6-6 to TRBJ1-3; no reliable D call. The V gene lost 7 bases and the J gene lost 1 base, with 2 bases spanning the gap. This CDR3 is built from 11 residues. The germline V gene encodes CDR1 MNHNY and CDR2 SVGAGI (reference sequence). CDR3 DNA sequence: TGTGCCAGCATATCTGGAAACACCATATATTTT. The encoded protein is CASISGNTIYF.

This chain connects TRBV9 to TRBJ2-3, with D perhaps matching TRBD2 (5 bases). Trimming left V 0 bases short and J 9 bases short, with 11 bases between. The CDR3 is made up of 13 amino acids. The germline gives CDR1 SGDLS, CDR2 YYNGEE. CDR3 in amino acids: CASSVARGETQYF. The CDR3 bases are TGTGCCAGCAGCGTAGCCCGGGGAGAAACGCAGTATTTT. Full variable domain (remainder filled in from reference TRBV9 and TRBJ2-3): DSGVTQTPKHLITATGQRVTLRCSPRSGDLSVYWYQQSLDQGLQFLIQYYNGEERAKGNILERFSAQQFPDLHSELNLSSLELGDSALYFCASSVARGETQYFGPGTRLTVL.

The rearrangement links TRBV28 to TRBJ2-5; TRBD1 agrees at 8 bases. Trimming cost V 4 bases and J 1 base; bases outside gene matches: 8. There are 16 residues in the CDR3. Per the germline V gene, CDR1 is MDHEN and CDR2 is SYDVKM. CDR3 residues: CASSSRQGYFQETQYF. In nucleotides, the CDR3 is TGTGCCAGCAGTTCAAGACAGGGGTACTTCCAAGAGACCCAGTACTTC.

This rearrangement joins TRBV5-1 to TRBJ2-1; 12 positions agree with TRBD2. This CDR3 is built from 15 residues. Trimming at V came to 5 bases and at J to 5 bases, leaving 5 bases not matched to a gene. Germline CDR1 reads SGHRS; CDR2 reads YFSETQ. The CDR3 DNA follows: TGCGCCAGCAGGCCCACTAGCGGGAGGAACAATGAGCAGTTCTTC. Translating gives CASRPTSGRNNEQFF. The full variable domain, rest sourced from reference TRBV5-1 and TRBJ2-1, is KAGVTQTPRYLIKTRGQQVTLSCSPISGHRSVSWYQQTPGQGLQFLFEYFSETQRNKGNFPGRFSGRQFSNSRSEMNVSTLELGDSALYLCASRPTSGRNNEQFFGPGTRLTVL.

The rearrangement uses TRBV7-3 and TRBJ2-2; TRBD1 matches at 9 bases. There are 16 residues in the CDR3. The J segment lost 6 bases and the V segment lost 5 bases, leaving 10 bases of the junction unmatched. CDR1 and CDR2 (germline): SGHTA, FQGTGA. CDR3 in DNA: TGTGCCAGCAGCCCCACCCGGGACAGGGCTTCCGGGGAGCTGTTTTTT. It specifies CASSPTRDRASGELFF.

This clone has a single count. J is TRBJ2-7 and V is TRBV25-1, with D tentatively TRBD2 (6 bases). Trimming took off 3 bases at V and 2 bases at J, with 11 bases between the two ends. Germline V lookup: CDR1 MGHDK, CDR2 SYGVNS. The CDR3 is made up of 14 amino acids. The CDR3 bases are TGTGCCAGCAGTGACCCCGGGGGAACCTACGAGCAGTACTTC. The encoded protein is CASSDPGGTYEQYF.

The chain is built from TRBV5-8 and TRBJ2-7; D possibly corresponds to TRBD1 (5 bases). With 2 bases removed from V and 1 base from J, the gap between germline ends came to 13 bases. The CDR3 loop spans 15 amino acids. The germline CDR1 and CDR2 sequences are SGHTS and YDEGEE. CDR3 DNA: TGTGCCAGCAGCTTAGGAGCAGGGAATTCCTACGAGCAGTACTTC. It encodes CASSLGAGNSYEQYF.

This clone was counted only a few times. The chain uses TRBV7-3 and TRBJ1-2; D remains ambiguous. V was shortened by 5 bases and J by 7 bases, with 20 bases between the two germline ends. Germline-derived CDR1 and CDR2 are SGHTA and FQGTGA. The CDR3 runs 15 residues. The CDR3 coding sequence is TGTGCCAGCAGCCCTATCAATGACGGTTTCTTTGGCTACACCTTC. This gives the protein CASSPINDGFFGYTF.

The chain employs TRBV5-4 and TRBJ2-7; TRBD2 might be the D (6 bases). In germline, CDR1 is SGHNT, CDR2 YYREEE (reference sequence). The CDR3 totals 14 residues. V was shortened by 0 bases and J by 2 bases, with 9 bases between the two germline ends. The CDR3 reads CASSLGLAPYEQYF. The CDR3 DNA sequence: TGTGCCAGCAGCTTGGGGCTAGCGCCCTACGAGCAGTACTTC.